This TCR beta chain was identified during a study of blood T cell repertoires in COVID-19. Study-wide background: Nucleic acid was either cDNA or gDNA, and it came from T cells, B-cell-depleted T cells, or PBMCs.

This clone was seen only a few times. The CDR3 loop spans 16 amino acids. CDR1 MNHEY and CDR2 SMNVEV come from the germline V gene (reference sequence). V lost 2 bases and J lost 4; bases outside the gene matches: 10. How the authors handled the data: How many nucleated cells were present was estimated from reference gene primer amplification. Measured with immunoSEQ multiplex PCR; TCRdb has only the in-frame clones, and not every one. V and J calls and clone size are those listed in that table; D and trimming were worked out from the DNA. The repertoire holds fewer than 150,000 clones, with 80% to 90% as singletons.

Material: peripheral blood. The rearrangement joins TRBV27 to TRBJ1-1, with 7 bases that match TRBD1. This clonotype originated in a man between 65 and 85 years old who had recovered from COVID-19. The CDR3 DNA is TGTGCCAGCAGTTTAAGGGCAGGGGGAGCGAGCACTGAAGCTTTCTTT. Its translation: CASSLRAGGASTEAFF.